This entry features one TCR delta chain sequence. This receptor's antigen is unknown. Per-base qualities were not stored, and no clone one base away is much larger. Thymic samples were depleted of alphabeta T cells, then CD3+ TCRVdelta1+ TCRVdelta2- thymocytes were FACS-sorted. The purity of the sorted Vdelta1+ thymocytes fell between 98% and 99.6%. The thymic specimens were obtained from several paediatric patients, aged 5 days to 15 months, who were having corrective cardiac surgery. The thymic tissue was dispersed, and mononuclear cells were isolated using a Histopaque-1077 density gradient. For staining, the antibodies used were anti-TCRVdelta1 clone TS8.2, anti-TCRVdelta2 clone B6, anti-CD3 clone HIT3a and anti-TCRalphabeta clone IP26. Unmatched junction bases come to 10, with V trimmed by 5 bases and J by 3 bases. The germline V gene specifies TSWWSYY as CDR1 and QGS as CDR2. The CDR3 runs 16 residues from the cysteine to the phenylalanine. The entry retains the CDR3 DNA only, 48 bases that are in frame from base 1.

These data belong to a study of Vδ1+ human thymocytes (dated by TCRdb to 2016 to 2018). Looking at the study overall: As a data resource, the study described the mRNA-level TRG and TRD CDR3 repertoires found in highly purified Vdelta1+ thymocytes taken from young children. Earlier work had validated the multiplex-based CDR3 amplicon strategy against 5'RACE-based methods for generating CDR3 amplicons.

RNA extraction was carried out with the RNeasy mini kit, and reverse transcription was then done using Superscript III. CDR3 amplicons were produced by multiplex PCR using pooled V-gene forward primers and a constant-region reverse primer with Illumina adaptor overhangs. After gel purification, amplicons were indexed with Nextera index primers over approximately 8 extra PCR cycles and were then purified with AMPure XP beads. Libraries were sequenced on an Illumina MiSeq with paired-end 250 bp reads, dual indexing and around 20% PhiX spike-in. Processing in the source paper ran as follows. FastQC was used to quality check the reads, while ea-utils fastq-join merged the TRG read pairs. Sequences were annotated with IMGT/HighV-QUEST, keeping only productive sequences with unambiguous V-gene assignment; clonotypes were defined by identical CDR3 sequence. VDJtools 1.1.1, tcR 2.2.3, Treemap and vegan Shannon diversity in R 3.4.4 were used for downstream analysis. Identical DNA sequences were merged into single rows after TCRdb reprocessed the public reads with CATT. The V and J calls were not made by the authors but by TCRdb's processing. Here the sample has under 85,000 delta-chain clones; around 30% occur a single time. Jointly, the top ten make up about 0.24% of the sample.

Overall results and qualifications from the work: Donors shared many TRG clonotypes (up to about 7x10^3), but TRD repertoires were essentially private, with at most 130 shared. Donors did not cluster by age or sex, so the analyses were not stratified by age or sex. The thymic TRG and TRD repertoires appeared highly polyclonal, with Gaussian CDR3 length distributions, in contrast to the oligoclonal repertoires of peripheral blood. The use of highly purified populations and single-cell validation was advised by the authors, since misinterpretation of bulk repertoire data could be caused by unexpected Vdelta2 sequences. Although sort purity was high, about a fifth of thymic TRD sequences were Vdelta2 (with a few Vdelta3), in contrast to the peripheral blood Vdelta1+ controls.

Sequences were obtained from Vdelta1+ gamma-delta thymocytes from the thymus. The intended sense of this specimen's cell subset or site label: FACS-sorted CD3+ TCRalphabeta- TCRVdelta1+ TCRVdelta2- thymocytes. The source of this sequence is a boy younger than two who had congenital heart surgery. The receptor chain draws on TRDV1 and TRDJ1; 9 of the junction bases match TRDD3. The bases are TGTGCTCTTGGGACACCCCTCACTGGGGGAGCCGATAAACTCATCTTT. It is translated as CALGTPLTGGADKLIF.